One and the same sample provided the 17 T cell receptor beta chains below, sequenced in a study of T cell responses to AZD1222 COVID-19 vaccine. Produced via immunoSEQ multiplex PCR; TCRdb's table is partial and in-frame only. The table has 90,000 to 120,000 clones, 75% to 95% seen once. Specimen: peripheral blood, collected 28 days after the second AZD1222 dose. These receptors were taken from an adult who received the AZD1222 COVID-19 vaccine.

The chain has TRBV27 and TRBJ2-7, with D tentatively TRBD1 (6 bases). V gave up 0 bases and J gave up 3 bases, with 12 bases separating them. This CDR3 has 15 amino acids. CDR1 is MNHEY, CDR2 SMNVEV, per germline (reference sequence). The DNA of the CDR3 is TGTGCCAGCAGTTTATCGGGGGACACCTTCTACGAGCAGTACTTC. It codes for CASSLSGDTFYEQYF.

The V gene is TRBV6-5, the J gene TRBJ1-6; D is unclear. Germline V lookup: CDR1 MNHEY, CDR2 SVGAGI. There are 14 residues in the CDR3. Between the trimmed V and J ends, which lost 6 bases and 0 bases, there was a span of 6 bases. CDR3 protein: CASRISSYNSPLHF. The CDR3 coding sequence is TGTGCCAGCAGGATAAGCTCCTATAATTCACCCCTCCACTTT.

The V gene is TRBV11-3, the J gene TRBJ2-5, with 8 bases that match TRBD2. The germline V gene encodes CDR1 SGHNT and CDR2 YENEEA. This CDR3 has 14 amino acids. V was clipped by 3 bases and J by 5 bases; unmatched bases: 5. CDR3 loop: CASSFSGRRETQYF. As DNA, the CDR3 is TGTGCCAGCAGCTTCAGCGGGAGACGCGAGACCCAGTACTTC.

V gene TRBV6-5 combines with J gene TRBJ2-7; 8 bases are shared with TRBD1. The germline V gene has CDR1 MNHEY and CDR2 SVGAGI. After removal of 6 bases from V and 1 base from J, the junction contained 5 bases not matched to a gene. This CDR3 comprises 14 residues. The CDR3 region has the DNA TGTGCCAGCAGGGGGGGACAGGTTTCCTACGAGCAGTACTTC. This sequence encodes CASRGGQVSYEQYF.

This chain links TRBV19 with TRBJ2-7; D gene uncertain. Trimming removed 2 bases from V and 3 bases from J, with 11 bases in between. The CDR3 runs 14 residues. The germline V gene encodes CDR1 LNHDA and CDR2 SQIVND (reference sequence). As DNA, the CDR3 is TGTGCCAGTAGTATATGGTTGTTTGACTACGAGCAGTACTTC. It encodes CASSIWLFDYEQYF.

V and J are TRBV6-5 and TRBJ1-5; TRBD1 is a possible D gene (6 bases). In germline, CDR1 is MNHEY, CDR2 SVGAGI. V dropped 5 bases and J dropped 7 bases, with 9 bases sitting between them. The CDR3 sequence is 12 residues long. The CDR3 region has the DNA TGTGCCAGCAGTAACAGGGACCAGCCCCAGCATTTT. Residues: CASSNRDQPQHF.

The chain carries TRBV9 and TRBJ2-7; D call uncertain. Germline values: CDR1 SGDLS, CDR2 YYNGEE. Between the trimmed V and J ends, which lost 3 bases and 4 bases, there was a span of 2 bases. The CDR3 covers 10 residues. CDR3 in DNA: TGTGCCAGCAGCGGATACGAGCAGTACTTC. Protein sequence: CASSGYEQYF. The variable domain in full, completed from reference TRBV9 and TRBJ2-7, reads DSGVTQTPKHLITATGQRVTLRCSPRSGDLSVYWYQQSLDQGLQFLIQYYNGEERAKGNILERFSAQQFPDLHSELNLSSLELGDSALYFCASSGYEQYFGPGTRLTVT.

The chain carries TRBV5-1 and TRBJ2-1; D perhaps matches TRBD1 (5 bases). Per the germline V gene, CDR1 is SGHRS and CDR2 is YFSETQ. This CDR3 is built from 14 residues. The V end lost 0 bases, the J end lost 2 bases, and 6 bases lay between the germline ends. The CDR3, as DNA: TGCGCCAGCAGCTTGGAGGGGACCTACAATGAGCAGTTCTTC. Translating it yields CASSLEGTYNEQFF.

This clone showed up just a few times. The chain couples TRBV19 to TRBJ2-6; 7 bases are a match to TRBD1. The CDR3 consists of 15 residues. The germline V gene has CDR1 LNHDA and CDR2 SQIVND (reference sequence). Trimming took 7 bases from V and 2 from J; bases not matched to a gene: 5. The DNA for the CDR3 is TGTGCCAGTAATACAGGGGAAACTGGGGCCAACGTCCTGACTTTC. This encodes CASNTGETGANVLTF. Based on the CDR3 plus reference TRBV19 and TRBJ2-6, the full variable domain is DGGITQSPKYLFRKEGQNVTLSCEQNLNHDAMYWYRQDPGQGLRLIYYSQIVNDFQKGDIAEGYSVSREKKESFPLTVTSAQKNPTAFYLCASNTGETGANVLTFGAGSRLTVL.

The chain joins TRBV3-1 (or the pseudogene TRBV3-2) to TRBJ2-3; 9 positions match TRBD2. The CDR3 is 20 residues long. The V and J ends lost 4 bases and 1 base, in that order; junction bases with no gene match: 18. CDR1 LGHDT and CDR2 YNNKEL come from the germline V gene (reference sequence). Here the CDR3 DNA reads TGTGCCAGCAGCCCGACGAAACTAGCGGGCTCGACGGGCGGCACAGATACGCAGTATTTT. Residues: CASSPTKLAGSTGGTDTQYF.

V gene TRBV28 combines with J gene TRBJ1-3; D call uncertain. CDR3 length equals 12 residues. Trimming shortened V by 3 bases and J by 4 bases, and 4 bases separated the two germline ends. Per the germline V gene, CDR1 is MDHEN and CDR2 is SYDVKM. The CDR3 sequence is CASSLEGNTIYF. CDR3 DNA: TGTGCCAGCAGTTTGGAGGGAAACACCATATATTTT.

This chain connects TRBV20-1 to TRBJ2-7; D unclear. CDR3 length: 11 amino acids. V gave up 6 bases and J gave up 1 base, with 7 bases separating them. Germline V gene sequence: CDR1 DFQATT, CDR2 SNEGSKA (reference sequence). In nucleotides, the CDR3 is TGCAGTGCGGCCACATCCTACGAGCAGTACTTC. As protein: CSAATSYEQYF.

This clone has just a few counts. The rearrangement uses TRBV2 and TRBJ1-5, with TRBD1 identical over 9 bases. Germline lookup yields CDR1 SNHLY and CDR2 FYNNEI. Germline trimming cut 0 bases from V and 5 bases from J; bases unmatched to any gene: 8. The CDR3 totals 17 residues. CDR3 sequence reads: CASSEAEGTGFDQPQHF. The DNA for the CDR3 is TGTGCCAGCAGTGAAGCGGAGGGGACAGGGTTTGATCAGCCCCAGCATTTT.

This rearrangement joins TRBV15 to TRBJ2-1; weak D call: TRBD2 (5 bases). The CDR3 totals 16 residues. The V and J ends lost 4 bases and 0 bases respectively, with 13 bases between them. Germline V gene data show CDR1 as LNHNV and CDR2 as YYDKDF (reference sequence). CDR3: CATSTRAASSYNEQFF. The CDR3 nucleotides read TGTGCCACCAGCACTAGAGCGGCAAGCTCCTACAATGAGCAGTTCTTC.

The chain carries TRBV4-1 and TRBJ2-7, with 10 bases aligning to TRBD1. The CDR3 loop spans 15 amino acids. The trim removed 4 bases at V and 2 bases at J, leaving 5 bases unmatched. From germline, CDR1 is MGHRA and CDR2 YSYEKL. In DNA form, the CDR3 reads TGCGCCAGCAGCCGCGGGACAGGGGCCGCCTACGAGCAGTACTTC. Protein sequence: CASSRGTGAAYEQYF.

This chain connects TRBV11-2 to TRBJ2-5, with 8 bases matching TRBD1. J gave up 7 bases and V 4 bases, and 5 bases lay outside the gene matches. This CDR3 region has 13 residues. Germline CDR1 SGHAT, CDR2 FQNNGV. CDR3 loop: CASSYGQGWTQYF. The CDR3 DNA reads TGTGCCAGCAGCTACGGACAGGGCTGGACCCAGTACTTC.

The chain carries TRBV5-1 and TRBJ2-3; 7 bases match TRBD2. This CDR3 region has 16 residues. Losses at the gene ends were 4 bases for V and 1 base for J; bases not matched to a gene: 9. Germline V CDR1 and CDR2: SGHRS, YFSETQ. CDR3 DNA sequence: TGCGCCAGCAGCCGCCCCGGCGGGGGAGGCACAGATACGCAGTATTTT. It translates to CASSRPGGGGTDTQYF.